This TCR beta chain is drawn from a study of OX40 agonist ivuxolimab in advanced cancers. Study as a whole: Each patient was given ivuxolimab into a vein every 2 weeks, at 0.01 to 10 mg/kg.

CDR3 length equals 14 residues. With 6 bases clipped from V and 5 bases from J, the junction kept 7 bases outside the gene matches. Per the germline V gene, CDR1 is LNHDA and CDR2 is SQIVND (reference sequence). Clones were read by immunoSEQ multiplex PCR, and TCRdb kept only the in-frame ones, dropping some. This table holds tens of thousands of clones, around nine tenths found once. Autoimmune disease history or systemic immunosuppression was exclusionary. Sampled blood was obtained at baseline, cycle 4 day 1, and cycle 7 day 1. The table lists this clone with a few counts. Its specificity is not known. Study-wide findings and caveats: There were, on average, more expanded clones in CD8+ T cells than in CD4+.

The source of this sequence is an adult with an advanced solid tumor such as melanoma, head and neck, liver or kidney cancer. Source: CD4+ or CD8+ T cells sorted from blood, taken in a trial of the OX40 agonist ivuxolimab. This chain uses TRBV19 with TRBJ1-5; 7 bases line up with TRBD1. The CDR3 region has the DNA TGTGCCAGTAGCGGGGACAGCGCTTATCAGCCCCAGCATTTT. This encodes CASSGDSAYQPQHF. Full variable domain (outside the CDR3, taken from reference TRBV19 and TRBJ1-5): DGGITQSPKYLFRKEGQNVTLSCEQNLNHDAMYWYRQDPGQGLRLIYYSQIVNDFQKGDIAEGYSVSREKKESFPLTVTSAQKNPTAFYLCASSGDSAYQPQHFGDGTRLSIL.